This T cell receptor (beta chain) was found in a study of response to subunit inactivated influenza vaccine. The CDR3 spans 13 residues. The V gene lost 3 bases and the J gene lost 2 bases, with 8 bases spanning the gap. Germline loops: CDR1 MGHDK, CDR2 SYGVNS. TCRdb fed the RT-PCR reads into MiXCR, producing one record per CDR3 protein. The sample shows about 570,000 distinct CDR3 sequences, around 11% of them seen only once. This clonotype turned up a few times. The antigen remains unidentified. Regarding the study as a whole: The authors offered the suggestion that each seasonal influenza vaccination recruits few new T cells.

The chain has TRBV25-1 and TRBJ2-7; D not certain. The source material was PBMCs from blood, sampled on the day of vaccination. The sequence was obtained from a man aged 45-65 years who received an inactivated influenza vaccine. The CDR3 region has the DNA TGTGCCAGCAGTGAGGCAGGACCCTACGAGCAGTACTTC. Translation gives CASSEAGPYEQYF.